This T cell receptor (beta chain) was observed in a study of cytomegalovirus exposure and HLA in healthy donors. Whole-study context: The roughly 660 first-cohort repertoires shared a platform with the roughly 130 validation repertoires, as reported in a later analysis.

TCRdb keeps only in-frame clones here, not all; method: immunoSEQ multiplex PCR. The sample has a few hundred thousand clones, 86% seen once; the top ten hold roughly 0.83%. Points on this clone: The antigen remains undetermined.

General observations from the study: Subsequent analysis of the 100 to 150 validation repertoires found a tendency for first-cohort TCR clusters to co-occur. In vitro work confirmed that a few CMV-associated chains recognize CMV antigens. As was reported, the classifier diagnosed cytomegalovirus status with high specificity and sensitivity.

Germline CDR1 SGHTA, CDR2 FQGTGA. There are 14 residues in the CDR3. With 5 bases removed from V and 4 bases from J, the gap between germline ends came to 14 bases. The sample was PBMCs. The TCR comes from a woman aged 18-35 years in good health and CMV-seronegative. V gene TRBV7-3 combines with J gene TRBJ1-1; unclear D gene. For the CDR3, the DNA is TGTGCCAGCAGCCGCGGTGCAGCCACCACTGAAGCTTTCTTT. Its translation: CASSRGAATTEAFF.